This passage covers 26 T cell receptor beta chains from one sample sequenced in a study of tumor and adjacent non-tumor tissue in lung cancer. RNA was extracted from bulk tissue without any cell sorting. TCRbeta libraries were built with three rounds of nested PCR, modified from ARM-PCR. Each CDR3 protein gets one entry after TCRdb re-called the multiplex PCR reads with MiXCR. The sample consists of 65,000 to 95,000 distinct CDR3 sequences, 80% of them appearing once. Sequencing was carried out using lung tumor tissue. The source is a woman between 45 and 65 years old with non-small cell lung cancer.

This rearrangement joins TRBV10-3 to TRBJ2-1; D is unresolved. V was trimmed by 8 bases and J by 7 bases, leaving 18 bases between them. The CDR3 has 14 amino acids. Germline CDR1 and CDR2: ENHRY and SYGVKD. The CDR3 coding sequence is TGTGCCATCGACGCGGAAGGGCGCATGAATGAGCAGTTCTTC. Its protein product is CAIDAEGRMNEQFF.

To note about this clonotype: The conserved phenylalanine or tryptophan normally closing the CDR3 is absent here, so this likely arose from a read error. This chain links TRBV6-2 or TRBV6-3 with TRBJ2-2; D is ambiguous. The V end lost 7 bases, the J end lost 3 bases, and 12 bases lay between the germline ends. The CDR3 contains 14 residues. CDR1 and CDR2 (germline): MNHEY, SVGEGT. The CDR3, as DNA: TGTGCCAGCACCCCGGGCAGAGACACCGGGGAGCTGTTTGTT. It yields the protein CASTPGRDTGELFV.

This clonotype was seen repeatedly, ten times or more. V usage is TRBV12-3 or TRBV12-4 and J usage is TRBJ1-4; D is undetermined. The germline V and J ends were trimmed by 6 bases and 0 bases, with 5 bases remaining between them. The CDR3 contains 13 residues. CDR3 residues: CASRGATNEKLFF. The CDR3 coding sequence is TGTGCCAGCAGAGGCGCAACTAATGAAAAACTGTTTTTT.

Concerning this clonotype: The junction departs from the called germline gene at one end, perhaps through a read error. This sequence joins TRBV28 and TRBJ2-2, with D perhaps matching TRBD1 or TRBD2 (5 bases each). The CDR3 runs 13 residues. Germline CDR1 MDHEN, CDR2 SYDVKM. CDR3 loop: CATQRTGTGVLFF. Here the CDR3 DNA reads TGTGCCACCCAAAGGACGGGGACCGGGGTGCTGTTTTTT.

The rearrangement links TRBV6-1 to TRBJ2-2, with D hard to call. CDR1 and CDR2 from the germline V gene are MNHNS and SASEGT. V shed 5 bases and J shed 0 bases, with 13 bases lying between them. The CDR3 covers 16 residues. In DNA form, the CDR3 reads TGTGCCAGCAGTCAAAGATTTACAACGAACACCGGGGAGCTGTTTTTT. This codes for CASSQRFTTNTGELFF.

Concerning this clonotype: One junction end does not reproduce the germline sequence, and a read error may be involved. The V gene is TRBV29-1, the J gene TRBJ1-6; D not resolved. This CDR3 has 13 amino acids. The germline V gene has CDR1 SQVTM and CDR2 ANQGSEA. The CDR3 sequence: CSVEISKDSLLRF. The CDR3 DNA follows: TGCAGCGTTGAGATTAGTAAGGATTCACTCCTCCGCTTT.

V is TRBV29-1 and J is TRBJ2-4; no reliable D call. Trimming took 6 bases from V and 7 from J, leaving 22 bases between them. The length of the CDR3 is 15 residues. CDR1 is SQVTM and CDR2 is ANQGSEA in the germline V gene. The CDR3 protein is CSVLLRLGFVNIQYF. The CDR3 DNA reads TGCAGCGTACTGCTGCGGTTGGGGTTTGTTAACATTCAGTACTTC.

Many counts were recorded for this clonotype. One end of the junction varies from germline; a read error may be responsible. V usage is TRBV28 and J usage is TRBJ2-1, with D possibly TRBD2 on 7 matching bases. The CDR3 spans 12 residues. Per the germline V gene, CDR1 is MDHEN and CDR2 is SYDVKM. CDR3 protein: CASSPTNGGGAF. In DNA, the CDR3 is TGTGCCAGCAGTCCCACCAATGGGGGGGGGGCCTTC.

A remark on this clonotype: The junction differs from germline at one of its ends, possibly a read error. V and J are TRBV20-1 and TRBJ2-7, with a tentative D call TRBD2 (5 bases). CDR1 is DFQATT and CDR2 is SNEGSKA in the germline V gene (reference sequence). CDR3 length equals 15 residues. As DNA, the CDR3 is TGCAGTGCTAGAGGTCTCCGGGATACCTCCCCAGAGCAATACTTC. Translated, it gives CSARGLRDTSPEQYF.

Note on this clonotype: One junction end does not reproduce the germline sequence, and a read error may be involved. The CDR3 region has the DNA TGTCCCACCGGTAAGGCCAGCATCAGAATCTACAATGAGCAGTTCTTC. Protein: CPTGKASIRIYNEQFF. The chain joins TRBV24-1 to TRBJ2-1; D unresolved. Germline CDR1 KGHDR, CDR2 SFDVKD. This CDR3 spans 16 amino acids.

Worth noting for this clonotype: This may stem from a read error, because a much larger clone lies one nucleotide away. V usage is TRBV20-1 and J usage is TRBJ2-2, with TRBD2 identical over 15 bases. From germline, CDR1 is DFQATT and CDR2 SNEGSKA (reference sequence). The CDR3 length is 17 residues. CDR3 bases: TGCGGTGCGGCTGGACTAGCGGGAGGGCCCAGCACCAGGGAGCTGTTTTTT. Its translation: CGAAGLAGGPSTRELFF.

Details on this clonotype: Relative to the germline gene, one junction end is altered; a read error may explain this. The rearrangement links TRBV20-1 to TRBJ2-7, with D unresolved. This CDR3 spans 11 amino acids. Germline CDR1 and CDR2: DFQATT and SNEGSKA (reference sequence). The CDR3: CSARSPGDQYF. In nucleotides, the CDR3 is TGTAGTGCTAGAAGTCCCGGCGATCAGTACTTC.

Sample share makes this clonotype medium-sized. The genes are TRBV11-2 and TRBJ2-1, with D hard to call. The V end was cut by 2 bases, the J end by 4 bases, with 9 bases between. The CDR3 has 14 amino acids. Germline CDR1 reads SGHAT; CDR2 reads FQNNGV. CDR3 sequence (DNA): TGTGCCAGCAGCTTATTTCGGAATTACAATGAGCAGTTCTTC. Translating gives CASSLFRNYNEQFF.

This clonotype has just one count. The junction differs from germline at one of its ends, possibly a read error. The gene calls are TRBV6-1 and TRBJ2-4; D unresolved. This CDR3 region has 17 residues. CDR1 and CDR2 from the germline V gene are MNHNS and SASEGT. In nucleotides, the CDR3 is TGTGCCAGCAGTGAAGCGTATCAGGAGTTAGCCAAAAACTTTCAGTACTTC. The encoded protein is CASSEAYQELAKNFQYF.

J is TRBJ1-4 and V is TRBV4-3; TRBD1 matches 8 bases. CDR1 LGHNA and CDR2 YSLEER come from the germline V gene. The V segment lost 4 bases and the J segment 17 bases; nucleotides outside the gene matches: 12. The length of the CDR3 is 13 residues. The CDR3 spells CASSLGQGLELFF. In nucleotides, the CDR3 is TGCGCCAGCAGCCTTGGACAGGGCTTGGAGCTATTTTTT.

About this clonotype itself: As the CDR3 is not closed by the conserved phenylalanine or tryptophan, this likely results from a read error. The limits of the CDR3 on the DNA are not certain, so only TCRdb's listed CDR3 is given. CDR3 residues: CAISVTGTLLRAVL. The chain links TRBV5-6 to TRBJ2-7; TRBD1 was called by the table and not checked on the DNA. The CDR3 region is 14 residues in length, termini included. Germline V gives CDR1 SGHDT, CDR2 YYEEEE.

Notes on this clonotype: One junction end does not reproduce the germline sequence, and a read error may be involved. The CDR3 here is CASNQPGQGAYELYF. For the CDR3, the DNA is TGTGCCAGCAACCAACCGGGACAGGGGGCTTACGAGCTGTACTTC. V is TRBV6-6 and J is TRBJ2-7; TRBD1 agrees at 12 bases. Germline V lookup: CDR1 MNHNY, CDR2 SVGAGI (reference sequence). The CDR3 contains 15 residues.

The J gene is TRBJ2-1, the V gene TRBV28, with TRBD1 identical over 7 bases. Germline trimming cut 3 bases from V and 8 bases from J; bases unmatched to any gene: 10. The CDR3 consists of 15 residues. Germline values: CDR1 MDHEN, CDR2 SYDVKM. CDR3 coding DNA: TGTGCCAGCAGTTTTGGGACAGTGGATAGCGATGAGCAGTTCTTC. Translated, it gives CASSFGTVDSDEQFF.

On this clonotype itself: A read error may produce the germline difference seen at one junction end. As DNA, the CDR3 is TGCAGCGCCCCGAGTAGCGGCGTCTTCTACAATGTGCAGTTCTTC. Protein: CSAPSSGVFYNVQFF. The chain couples TRBV29-1 to TRBJ2-1, with D possibly matching TRBD2 (6 bases). The CDR3 has 15 residues. Germline V CDR1 and CDR2: SQVTM, ANQGSEA.

By frequency in the sample, this clonotype is medium-sized. The chain recombines TRBV20-1 with TRBJ2-3; 10 bases are a match to TRBD2. The CDR3 totals 15 residues. V trimming: 0 bases; J trimming: 4 bases; junction bases outside the gene matches: 4. Germline V CDR1 and CDR2: DFQATT, SNEGSKA (reference sequence). CDR3 in amino acids: CSARDIAGGADTQYF. DNA of the CDR3: TGCAGTGCTAGAGATATAGCGGGAGGCGCAGATACGCAGTATTTT.

By share, this clonotype ranks as medium-sized. V is TRBV12-3 or TRBV12-4 and J is TRBJ1-2; TRBD1 is a possible D gene (5 bases). The V end was cut by 5 bases, the J end by 7 bases, with 8 bases between. The CDR3 covers 11 residues. Here the CDR3 reads CASSTGSGYTF. DNA for the CDR3: TGTGCCAGCAGTACAGGTTCTGGCTACACCTTC.

Of note for this clonotype: Likely a read error: the CDR3 ends without its conserved phenylalanine or tryptophan. The chain has TRBV4-1 and TRBJ2-3; D may be TRBD2 (7 bases). CDR3 size: 17 residues. Germline values: CDR1 MGHRA, CDR2 YSYEKL. The CDR3 region is CASNQEGGGSGFGPQYS. The DNA for the CDR3 is TGCGCCAGCAACCAAGAAGGGGGGGGGTCAGGGTTTGGTCCGCAGTATTCT.

Concerning this clonotype: Just one base apart from a much larger clone, this may be a read error. The chain uses TRBV14 and TRBJ2-1; D gene unclear. Germline values: CDR1 SGHDN, CDR2 FVKESK. The CDR3 length is 13 residues. In nucleotides, the CDR3 is TGTGCCAGCATCCAAGATAGATACAATGAGCAGTTCTTC. Protein sequence: CASIQDRYNEQFF.

A remark on this clonotype: The junction does not match germline at one end; this may be a read error. The chain employs TRBV6-1 and TRBJ2-4; D unresolved. Germline CDR1 MNHNS, CDR2 SASEGT. The CDR3 has 11 residues. This chain's CDR3 is CAGSKLSIQYF. CDR3 nucleotide sequence: TGTGCCGGCAGCAAACTAAGCATTCAGTACTTC.

As for this clonotype: The CDR3 does not end in the conserved phenylalanine or tryptophan, so this is likely a read error. The chain carries TRBV20-1 and TRBJ1-1; no firm D call. With 3 bases removed from V and 7 bases from J, the gap between germline ends came to 12 bases. From germline, CDR1 is DFQATT and CDR2 SNEGSKA (reference sequence). This CDR3 comprises 12 residues. The CDR3 protein is CSASYPGVEAFS. CDR3 nucleotide sequence: TGCAGTGCTAGTTACCCGGGAGTTGAAGCTTTCTCT.

The gene calls are TRBV6-1 and TRBJ2-7; D is possibly TRBD1 or TRBD2 (5 bases each). CDR3 size: 15 residues. Between the trimmed V and J ends, which lost 7 bases and 7 bases, there was a span of 23 bases. Germline lookup yields CDR1 MNHNS and CDR2 SASEGT. CDR3 nucleotides: TGTGCCAGCAATGCCCGGGACCCCATCCACTATGAGCAGTACTTC. This translates into CASNARDPIHYEQYF.